The source of this T cell receptor beta chain is a study of shared clonotypes between healthy human individuals. V lost 3 bases to trimming and J lost 1 base, with 12 bases between them. Looked up from germline, CDR1 is MDHEN and CDR2 is SYDVKM. The CDR3 is 16 residues long. Only in-frame clones appear in the TCRdb table, and some are missing; sequencing was by immunoSEQ multiplex PCR. This sample has over 1.4 million clones, with roughly 95% found just once. V usage is TRBV28 and J usage is TRBJ2-2; TRBD1 or TRBD2 may be the D gene (5 bases each). The sample was naive CD4+ T cells sorted from blood. Indicated subset: CD45RA+ positively selected. This clonotype was obtained from a man aged 30-40 years in good health. CDR3 protein: CASSFPGTLNTGELFF. The CDR3 DNA reads as TGTGCCAGCAGTTTCCCCGGGACCCTGAACACCGGGGAGCTGTTTTTT. Full variable domain (rest looked up from reference TRBV28 and TRBJ2-2): DVKVTQSSRYLVKRTGEKVFLECVQDMDHENMFWYRQDPGLGLRLIYFSYDVKMKEKGDIPEGYSVSREKKERFSLILESASTNQTSMYLCASSFPGTLNTGELFFGEGSRLTVL.